The clone carrying this T cell receptor beta chain was recorded many times. The antigen remains unidentified. TCRdb passed the reads through MiXCR, listing each CDR3 protein once. The sample shows about 490,000 distinct CDR3 sequences, approximately 17% of them seen only once. The sample originates from a study of T cell repertoires in cytomegalovirus infection. In the study overall: Matching HLA type, along with CMV infection, was indicated by public TCR beta signatures. General study results and limits: The cumulative frequency of public TCR beta families identified carriers of CMV plus the relevant HLA. CMV-specific HLA-C-restricted TCR beta clonotypes dominated the ex vivo response.

The V end was cut by 6 bases, the J end by 7 bases, with 9 bases between. This CDR3 is built from 12 residues. The chain joins TRBV12-3 or TRBV12-4 to TRBJ1-4, with D perhaps TRBD1 (5 bases). The sequencing input was CD8+ T cells from PBMCs. This receptor was taken from a human donor in good health (CMV status not recorded). Some clones in this sample may be carry-over from other donors' samples. Here the CDR3 DNA reads TGTGCCAGCAGCTACGGGGCTGAAAAACTGTTTTTT. Protein sequence: CASSYGAEKLFF.